The 17 T cell receptor beta chains listed next were all sequenced from one sample in a study of T-cell reconstitution after alpha-beta-depleted transplantation in children. A library of TCRbeta sequences, prepared with unique molecular identifiers, was generated. TCRdb re-called the PCR reads through MiXCR, storing one row per CDR3 protein. The sample includes 900,000 or so distinct CDR3 sequences, under 20% of them seen just once. The sequences come from PBMCs, mostly from graft donor cells, collected 360 days after TCRalphabeta/CD19-depleted stem cell transplant. These receptor sequences come from a male patient younger than 18 who had a stem cell transplant for acute lymphoblastic leukemia, so the T cells may come from the graft donor.

This clonotype has only a few counts. The chain uses TRBV5-5 and TRBJ2-7, with D possibly being TRBD2 (7 bases). The length of the CDR3 is 14 residues. With 7 bases removed from V and 3 bases from J, the gap between germline ends came to 17 bases. Germline values: CDR1 SGHKS, CDR2 YYEKEE (reference sequence). The CDR3 DNA sequence: TGTGCCAGCGAGGGGGGGCCGGGGGACTACGAGCAGTACTTC. This encodes CASEGGPGDYEQYF.

This clonotype appeared a few times. The rearrangement links TRBV4-1 to TRBJ2-7, with TRBD1 as a possible D gene (6 bases). This CDR3 is 15 amino acids long. CDR1 is MGHRA, CDR2 YSYEKL, per germline. The V end lost 2 bases, the J end lost 3 bases, and 14 bases lay between the germline ends. CDR3 in DNA: TGCGCCAGCAGCCAATTAGATCAGGGGCACTACGAGCAGTACTTC. Its translation is CASSQLDQGHYEQYF.

V is TRBV7-2 and J is TRBJ2-3; D perhaps matches TRBD2 (6 bases). Per germline, CDR1 SGHTA and CDR2 FQGNSA. V lost 7 bases, J lost 0 bases, and 11 bases lay in between. The CDR3 spans 14 residues. CDR3: CASNSGTSTDTQYF. CDR3 DNA: TGTGCCAGCAATAGCGGAACTAGCACAGATACGCAGTATTTT.

The chain links TRBV29-1 to TRBJ2-5, with a weak D call TRBD1 (5 bases). V dropped 3 bases and J dropped 4 bases, with 15 bases sitting between them. This CDR3 is 14 amino acids long. The germline CDR1 and CDR2 sequences are SQVTM and ANQGSEA. The CDR3, as DNA: TGCAGCGTTGACAGGCAGGGCATCGGAGAGACCCAGTACTTC. Residues: CSVDRQGIGETQYF.

The chain has TRBV12-3 or TRBV12-4 and TRBJ2-4; 9 bases are a match to TRBD2. This CDR3 spans 15 amino acids. The ends lost 8 bases at V and 1 base at J; junction bases unmatched: 6. The CDR3 sequence is CASGSGSAAKNIQYF. CDR3 DNA: TGTGCCAGCGGTAGCGGGAGTGCTGCCAAAAACATTCAGTACTTC.

The V and J genes are TRBV4-1 and TRBJ1-4, with a possible D match to TRBD1 (5 bases). Trimming left V 8 bases short and J 7 bases short, with 14 bases between. The CDR3 spans 13 residues. Per germline, CDR1 MGHRA and CDR2 YSYEKL. CDR3 loop: CASGRVLSEKLFF. The DNA of the CDR3 is TGCGCCAGCGGCAGGGTCTTGAGTGAAAAACTGTTTTTT.

This clonotype was seen a handful of times. J is TRBJ2-7 and V is TRBV25-1; 11 nucleotides line up with TRBD1. The junction had 8 bases not matched to a gene; V was cut back by 7 bases and J by 3 bases. CDR1 is MGHDK, CDR2 SYGVNS, per germline. The CDR3 extends over 15 amino acids. The CDR3 region has the DNA TGTGCCAGCACCCGGGCCGGGACAGGGGGCTACGAGCAGTACTTC. Translation gives CASTRAGTGGYEQYF.

This clonotype was counted between two and nine times. J is TRBJ2-7 and V is TRBV3-1; D is unresolved. The V gene's germline CDR1 is LGHDT and CDR2 YNNKEL (reference sequence). V was pared by 4 bases and J by 9 bases, with 16 bases between. This CDR3 has 13 residues. This CDR3 is CASSPRPRSGQYF. The CDR3 nucleotides read TGTGCCAGCAGCCCGAGACCTCGGTCGGGGCAGTACTTC.

The rearrangement joins TRBV24-1 to TRBJ2-3; D is unclear. Germline lookup yields CDR1 KGHDR and CDR2 SFDVKD. The CDR3 totals 13 residues. Trimming removed 3 bases from V and 5 bases from J, with 8 bases in between. CDR3 in amino acids: CATSDPLGDTQYF. The DNA of the CDR3 is TGTGCCACCAGTGATCCGCTGGGAGATACGCAGTATTTT.

The chain carries TRBV20-1 and TRBJ1-5; D not resolved. Germline-derived CDR1 and CDR2 are DFQATT and SNEGSKA (reference sequence). CDR3 size: 14 residues. Trimming removed 5 bases from V and 2 bases from J, with 13 bases in between. The CDR3 spells CSAGTHQRNQPQHF. The CDR3 DNA reads TGCAGTGCTGGCACTCACCAGCGCAATCAGCCCCAGCATTTT.

The sample holds a few counts of this clonotype. The rearrangement joins TRBV29-1 to TRBJ1-2; D is possibly TRBD1 (6 bases). Trimming pared 5 bases from V and 0 bases from J, leaving 22 bases between. CDR3 length: 17 residues. Germline lookup yields CDR1 SQVTM and CDR2 ANQGSEA. The CDR3 sequence is CSVPRDKLSRANYGYTF. CDR3 DNA sequence: TGCAGCGTTCCCCGGGACAAATTATCAAGAGCTAACTATGGCTACACCTTC.

This rearrangement joins TRBV2 to TRBJ2-4; D is perhaps TRBD2 (6 bases). V was shortened by 7 bases and J by 7 bases, with 20 bases between the two germline ends. CDR3 length equals 15 residues. Per the germline V gene, CDR1 is SNHLY and CDR2 is FYNNEI. The CDR3 coding sequence is TGTGCCAGCACCCCCTGGGGCGGGGCGGGGAACATTCAGTACTTC. The encoded protein is CASTPWGGAGNIQYF. The whole variable domain, remainder taken from reference TRBV2 and TRBJ2-4, is EPEVTQTPSHQVTQMGQEVILRCVPISNHLYFYWYRQILGQKVEFLVSFYNNEISEKSEIFDDQFSVERPDGSNFTLKIRSTKLEDSAMYFCASTPWGGAGNIQYFGAGTRLSVL.

This clonotype was seen many times. The J gene is TRBJ2-3, the V gene TRBV12-3 or TRBV12-4; maybe TRBD1 (6 bases). Trimming took off 6 bases at V and 5 bases at J, with 15 bases between the two ends. The CDR3 has 14 amino acids. In DNA, the CDR3 is TGTGCCAGCAGCCGGACAGAACAGGGAGATACGCAGTATTTT. Protein product: CASSRTEQGDTQYF.

The gene calls are TRBV20-1 and TRBJ1-5; D is perhaps TRBD1 (5 bases). V shed 3 bases and J shed 4 bases, with 25 bases lying between them. CDR1 DFQATT and CDR2 SNEGSKA come from the germline V gene (reference sequence). The CDR3 extends over 18 amino acids. In DNA, the CDR3 is TGCAGTGCTAGGGGGTTGGGGCGACGTGGACTGGGAAATCAGCCCCAGCATTTT. Translated, it gives CSARGLGRRGLGNQPQHF.

This clonotype has a handful of counts. The chain combines TRBV19 with TRBJ1-5; D might be TRBD1 (6 bases). V was shortened by 0 bases and J by 0 bases, with 12 bases between the two germline ends. The CDR3 has 17 amino acids. Per the germline V gene, CDR1 is LNHDA and CDR2 is SQIVND (reference sequence). This CDR3 reads CASSIDTGYYSNQPQHF. CDR3 DNA: TGTGCCAGTAGTATAGACACAGGGTATTATAGCAATCAGCCCCAGCATTTT.

This clonotype has only a few counts. The chain joins TRBV12-3 or TRBV12-4 to TRBJ1-1; the match to TRBD1 covers 7 bases. The CDR3 extends over 14 amino acids. V shed 3 bases, J shed 7 bases, and the junction held 8 bases outside the gene matches. CDR3 sequence (DNA): TGTGCCAGCAGTTTTATGGGACAGATGGGTGAAGCTTTCTTT. It specifies CASSFMGQMGEAFF.

The gene calls are TRBV29-1 and TRBJ2-1; TRBD2 matches 10 bases. V lost 0 bases and J lost 4; bases outside the gene matches: 6. CDR3 length: 16 residues. Germline CDR1 and CDR2: SQVTM and ANQGSEA. The CDR3 loop is CSVEDLPLAGYNEQFF. In DNA, the CDR3 is TGCAGCGTTGAAGATCTCCCACTAGCGGGATACAATGAGCAGTTCTTC.